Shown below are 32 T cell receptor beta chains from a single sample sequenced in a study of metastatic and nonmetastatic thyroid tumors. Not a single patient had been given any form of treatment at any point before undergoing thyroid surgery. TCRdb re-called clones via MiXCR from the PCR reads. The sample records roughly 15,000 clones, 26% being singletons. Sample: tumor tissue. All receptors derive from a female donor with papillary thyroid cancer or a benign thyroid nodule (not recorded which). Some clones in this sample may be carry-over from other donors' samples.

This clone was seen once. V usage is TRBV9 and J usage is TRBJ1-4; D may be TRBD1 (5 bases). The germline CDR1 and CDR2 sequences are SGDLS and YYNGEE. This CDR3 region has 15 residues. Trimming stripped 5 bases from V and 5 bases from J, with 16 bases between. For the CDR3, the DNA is TGTGCCAGCAGTTCCCTTACAGGATTCAATGAAAAACTGTTTTTT. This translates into CASSSLTGFNEKLFF.

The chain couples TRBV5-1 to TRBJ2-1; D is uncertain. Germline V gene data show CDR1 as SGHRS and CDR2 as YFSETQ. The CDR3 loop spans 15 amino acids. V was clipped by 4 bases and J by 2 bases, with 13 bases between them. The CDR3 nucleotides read TGCGCCAGCAGCGTGATCGCGTCAGCCTACAATGAGCAGTTCTTC. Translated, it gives CASSVIASAYNEQFF. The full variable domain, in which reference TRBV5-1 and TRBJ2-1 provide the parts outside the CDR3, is KAGVTQTPRYLIKTRGQQVTLSCSPISGHRSVSWYQQTPGQGLQFLFEYFSETQRNKGNFPGRFSGRQFSNSRSEMNVSTLELGDSALYLCASSVIASAYNEQFFGPGTRLTVL.

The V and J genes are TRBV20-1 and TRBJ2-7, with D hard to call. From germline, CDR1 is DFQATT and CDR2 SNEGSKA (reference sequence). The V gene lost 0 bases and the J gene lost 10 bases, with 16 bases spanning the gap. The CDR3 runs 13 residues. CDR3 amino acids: CSARDQWPILQYF. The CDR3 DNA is TGCAGTGCTAGAGATCAATGGCCCATTCTACAGTACTTC.

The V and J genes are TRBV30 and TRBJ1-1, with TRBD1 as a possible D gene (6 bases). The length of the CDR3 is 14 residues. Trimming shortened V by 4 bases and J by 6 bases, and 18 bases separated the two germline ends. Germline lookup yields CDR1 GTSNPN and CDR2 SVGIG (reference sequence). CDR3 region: CAWTPWGARAEAFF. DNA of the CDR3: TGTGCCTGGACTCCGTGGGGGGCGCGGGCTGAAGCTTTCTTT.

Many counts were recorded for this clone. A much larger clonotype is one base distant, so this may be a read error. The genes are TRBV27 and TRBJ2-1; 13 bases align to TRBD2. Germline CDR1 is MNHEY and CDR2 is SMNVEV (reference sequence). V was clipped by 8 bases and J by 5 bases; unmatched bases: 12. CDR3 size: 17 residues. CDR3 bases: TGTGCCAGCTCAGAGGGACTAGCGGGGCTTCTACACAATGAGCAGTTCTTC. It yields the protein CASSEGLAGLLHNEQFF.

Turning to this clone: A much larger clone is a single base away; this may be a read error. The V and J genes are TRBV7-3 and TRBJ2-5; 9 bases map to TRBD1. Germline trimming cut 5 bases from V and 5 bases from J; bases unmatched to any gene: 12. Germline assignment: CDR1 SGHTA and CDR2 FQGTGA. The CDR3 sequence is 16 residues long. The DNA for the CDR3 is TGTGCCAGCAGCCAAACAGGGGGCAGTGGGCGGGAGACCCAGTACTTC. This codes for CASSQTGGSGRETQYF.

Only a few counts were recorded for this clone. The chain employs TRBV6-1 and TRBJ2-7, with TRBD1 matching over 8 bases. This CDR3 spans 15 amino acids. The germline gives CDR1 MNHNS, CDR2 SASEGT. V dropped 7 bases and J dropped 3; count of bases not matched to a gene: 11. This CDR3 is CASKIWTGSIYEQYF. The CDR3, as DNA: TGTGCCAGCAAAATCTGGACAGGGTCTATCTACGAGCAGTACTTC.

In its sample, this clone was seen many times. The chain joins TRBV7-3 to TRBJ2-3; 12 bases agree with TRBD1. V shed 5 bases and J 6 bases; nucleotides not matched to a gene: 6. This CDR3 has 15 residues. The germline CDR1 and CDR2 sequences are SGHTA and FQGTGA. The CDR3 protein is CASSPEGQGADTQYF. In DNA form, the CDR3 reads TGTGCCAGCAGCCCTGAGGGACAGGGGGCGGATACGCAGTATTTT.

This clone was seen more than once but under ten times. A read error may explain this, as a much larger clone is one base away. The CDR3 DNA reads TGCATCGCCTGGACAGATACGCAGTATTTT. Translated, it gives CIAWTDTQYF. The chain links TRBV29-1 to TRBJ2-3; no definite D call. The CDR3 length is 10 residues. In germline, CDR1 is SQVTM, CDR2 ANQGSEA.

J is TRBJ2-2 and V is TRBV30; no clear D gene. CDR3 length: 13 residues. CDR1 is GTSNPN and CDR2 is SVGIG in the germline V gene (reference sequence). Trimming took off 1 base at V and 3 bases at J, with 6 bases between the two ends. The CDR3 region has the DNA TGTGCCTGGAGTGGTAGGGACACCGGGGAGCTGTTTTTT. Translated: CAWSGRDTGELFF.

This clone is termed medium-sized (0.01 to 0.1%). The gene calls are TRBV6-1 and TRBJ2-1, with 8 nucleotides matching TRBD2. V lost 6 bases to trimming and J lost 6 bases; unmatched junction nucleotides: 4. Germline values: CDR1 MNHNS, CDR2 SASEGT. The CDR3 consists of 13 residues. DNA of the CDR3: TGTGCCAGCAGCCCCGGGACTAGCAATGAGCAGTTCTTC. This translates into CASSPGTSNEQFF.

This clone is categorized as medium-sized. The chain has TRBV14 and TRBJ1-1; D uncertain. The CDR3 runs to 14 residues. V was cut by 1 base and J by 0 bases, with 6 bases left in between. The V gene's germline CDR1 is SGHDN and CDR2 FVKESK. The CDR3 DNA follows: TGTGCCAGCAGCCAAGCCCCGATGAACACTGAAGCTTTCTTT. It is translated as CASSQAPMNTEAFF.

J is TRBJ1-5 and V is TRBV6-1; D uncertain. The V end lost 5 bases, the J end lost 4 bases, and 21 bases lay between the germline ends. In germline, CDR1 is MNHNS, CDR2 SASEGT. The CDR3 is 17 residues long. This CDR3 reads CASSRENFGRQNQPQHF. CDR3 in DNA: TGTGCCAGCAGTCGCGAAAATTTTGGGCGGCAGAATCAGCCCCAGCATTTT.

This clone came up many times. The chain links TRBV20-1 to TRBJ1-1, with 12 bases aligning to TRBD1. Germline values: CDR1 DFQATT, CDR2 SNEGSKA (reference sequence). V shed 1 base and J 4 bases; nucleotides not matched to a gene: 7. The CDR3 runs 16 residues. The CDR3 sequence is CSARGGGQGAGTEAFF. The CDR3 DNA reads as TGCAGTGCTAGAGGGGGGGGACAGGGGGCAGGCACTGAAGCTTTCTTT.

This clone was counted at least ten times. The chain's CDR3 is CASSLEGTDTQYF. The CDR3, as DNA: TGTGCCAGCAGCCTAGAGGGCACAGATACGCAGTATTTT. V gene TRBV3-1 combines with J gene TRBJ2-3; D is unresolved. V was cut by 4 bases and J by 1 base, with 6 bases left in between. CDR1 and CDR2 (germline): LGHDT, YNNKEL (reference sequence). The CDR3 is 13 residues long.

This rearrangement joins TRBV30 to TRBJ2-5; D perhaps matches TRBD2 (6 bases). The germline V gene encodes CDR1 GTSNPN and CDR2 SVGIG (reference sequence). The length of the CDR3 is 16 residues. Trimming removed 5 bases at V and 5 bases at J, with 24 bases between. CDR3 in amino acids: CAWASLTRAPRETQYF. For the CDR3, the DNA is TGTGCCTGGGCCTCCTTGACTAGGGCCCCCCGGGAGACCCAGTACTTC.

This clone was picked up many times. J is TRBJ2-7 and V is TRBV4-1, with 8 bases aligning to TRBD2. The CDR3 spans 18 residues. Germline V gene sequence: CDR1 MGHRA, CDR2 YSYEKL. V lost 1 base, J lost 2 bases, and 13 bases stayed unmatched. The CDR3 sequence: CASSQVFAVPGLAYEQYF. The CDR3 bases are TGCGCCAGCAGCCAAGTTTTCGCCGTACCGGGACTAGCCTACGAGCAGTACTTC.

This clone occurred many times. CDR3 loop: CASSSETGSYGYTF. As DNA, the CDR3 is TGTGCCAGCAGCTCGGAGACAGGGTCCTATGGCTACACCTTC. V is TRBV11-3 and J is TRBJ1-2; 7 bases are shared with TRBD1. This CDR3 comprises 14 residues. Per the germline V gene, CDR1 is SGHNT and CDR2 is YENEEA. V trimming: 4 bases; J trimming: 4 bases; junction bases outside the gene matches: 6.

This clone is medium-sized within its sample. CDR3 bases: TGTGCCACCAGTACGACTAGCGGAGTTTACAATGAGCAGTTCTTC. Translation: CATSTTSGVYNEQFF. The chain couples TRBV24-1 to TRBJ2-1; TRBD2 matches 9 bases. The CDR3 loop spans 15 amino acids. The V gene's germline CDR1 is KGHDR and CDR2 SFDVKD. J gave up 4 bases and V 6 bases, and 6 bases lay outside the gene matches.

CDR3 sequence: CSARVLAGGHYNEQFF. As DNA, the CDR3 is TGCAGTGCTAGAGTCCTAGCGGGGGGACACTACAATGAGCAGTTCTTC. The gene calls are TRBV20-1 and TRBJ2-1; 11 bases are shared with TRBD2. The CDR3 extends over 16 amino acids. Germline assignment: CDR1 DFQATT and CDR2 SNEGSKA (reference sequence). The V and J ends lost 1 base and 3 bases, in that order; junction bases with no gene match: 5.

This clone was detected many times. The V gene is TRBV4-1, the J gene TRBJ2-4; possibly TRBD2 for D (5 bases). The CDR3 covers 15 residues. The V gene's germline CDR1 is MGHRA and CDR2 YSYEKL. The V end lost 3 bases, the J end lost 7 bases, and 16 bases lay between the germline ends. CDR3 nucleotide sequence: TGCGCCAGCAGCCAGTCGGGGAGAAGTGGGAACATTCAGTACTTC. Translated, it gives CASSQSGRSGNIQYF.

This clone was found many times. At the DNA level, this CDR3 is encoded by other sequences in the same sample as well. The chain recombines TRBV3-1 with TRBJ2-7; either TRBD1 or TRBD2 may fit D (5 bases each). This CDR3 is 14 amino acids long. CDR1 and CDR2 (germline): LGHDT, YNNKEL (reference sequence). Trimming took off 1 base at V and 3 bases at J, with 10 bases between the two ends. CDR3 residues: CASSQGPGSYEQYF. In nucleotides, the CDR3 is TGTGCCAGCAGCCAAGGTCCAGGGAGCTACGAGCAGTACTTC.

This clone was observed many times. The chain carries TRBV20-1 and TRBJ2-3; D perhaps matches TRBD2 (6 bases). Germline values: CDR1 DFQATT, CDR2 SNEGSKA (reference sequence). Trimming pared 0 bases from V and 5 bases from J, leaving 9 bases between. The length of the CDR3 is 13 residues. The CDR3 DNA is TGCAGTGCTAGAGATCCGGGGGTAGATACGCAGTATTTT. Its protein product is CSARDPGVDTQYF.

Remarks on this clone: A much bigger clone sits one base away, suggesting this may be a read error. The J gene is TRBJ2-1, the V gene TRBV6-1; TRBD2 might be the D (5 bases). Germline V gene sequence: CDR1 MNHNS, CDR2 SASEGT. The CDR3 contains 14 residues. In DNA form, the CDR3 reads TGTGCCAGCATCCAGGCGGGCTCCTACAATGGGCAGTTCTTC. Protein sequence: CASIQAGSYNGQFF.

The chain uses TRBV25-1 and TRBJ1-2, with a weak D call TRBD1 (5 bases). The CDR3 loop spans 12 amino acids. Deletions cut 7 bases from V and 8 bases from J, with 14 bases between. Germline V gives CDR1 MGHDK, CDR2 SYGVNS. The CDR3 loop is CASILGGRGYTF. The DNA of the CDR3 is TGTGCCAGCATTCTGGGGGGGAGGGGCTACACCTTC.

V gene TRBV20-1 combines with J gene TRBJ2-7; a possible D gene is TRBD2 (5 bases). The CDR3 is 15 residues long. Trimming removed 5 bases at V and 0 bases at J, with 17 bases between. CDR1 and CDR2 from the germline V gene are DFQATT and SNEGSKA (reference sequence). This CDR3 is CSAASTSMYSYEQYF. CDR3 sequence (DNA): TGCAGTGCTGCTTCTACTAGTATGTACTCCTACGAGCAGTACTTC.

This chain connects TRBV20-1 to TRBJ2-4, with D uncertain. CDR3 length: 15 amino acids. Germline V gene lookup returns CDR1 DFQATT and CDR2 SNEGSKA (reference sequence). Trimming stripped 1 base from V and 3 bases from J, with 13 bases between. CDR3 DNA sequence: TGCAGTGCTAGAGTTTGCAGGACGAACAAAAACATTCAGTACTTC. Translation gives CSARVCRTNKNIQYF.

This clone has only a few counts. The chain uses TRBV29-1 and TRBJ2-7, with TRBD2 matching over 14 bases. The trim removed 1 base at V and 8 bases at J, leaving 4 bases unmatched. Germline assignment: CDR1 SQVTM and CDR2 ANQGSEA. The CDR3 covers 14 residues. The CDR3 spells CSVEGGTSGSKQYF. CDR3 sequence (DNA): TGCAGCGTTGAAGGAGGGACTAGCGGGAGTAAGCAGTACTTC.

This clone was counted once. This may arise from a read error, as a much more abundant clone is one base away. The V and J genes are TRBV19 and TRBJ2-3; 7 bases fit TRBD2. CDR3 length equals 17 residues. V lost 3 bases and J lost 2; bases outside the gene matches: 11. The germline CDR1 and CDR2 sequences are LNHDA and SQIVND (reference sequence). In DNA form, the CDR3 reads TGTGCCAGTAGTATCCTCTGGACTAGAGGGGACACAGATACGCAGTATTTT. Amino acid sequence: CASSILWTRGDTDTQYF.

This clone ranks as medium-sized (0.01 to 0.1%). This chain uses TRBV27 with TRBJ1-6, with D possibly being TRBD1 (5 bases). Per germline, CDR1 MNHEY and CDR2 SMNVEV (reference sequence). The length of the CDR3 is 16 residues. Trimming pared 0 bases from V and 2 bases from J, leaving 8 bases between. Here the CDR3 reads CASSLSVGAYNSPLHF. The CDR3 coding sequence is TGTGCCAGCAGTTTATCGGTGGGGGCCTATAATTCACCCCTCCACTTT.

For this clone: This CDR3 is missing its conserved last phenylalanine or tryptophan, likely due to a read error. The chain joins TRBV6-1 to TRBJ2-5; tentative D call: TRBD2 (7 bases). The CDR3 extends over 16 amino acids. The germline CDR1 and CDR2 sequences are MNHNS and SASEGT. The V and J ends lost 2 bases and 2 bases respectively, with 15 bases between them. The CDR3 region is CASSEFLGGHQETQYV. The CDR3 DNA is TGTGCCAGCAGTGAATTTCTCGGGGGGCATCAAGAGACCCAGTACGTC.

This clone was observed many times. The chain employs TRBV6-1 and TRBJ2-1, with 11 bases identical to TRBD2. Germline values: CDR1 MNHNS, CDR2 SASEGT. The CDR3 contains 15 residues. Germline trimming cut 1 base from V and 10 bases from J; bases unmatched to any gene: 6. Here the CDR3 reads CASSEGLAGGNEQFF. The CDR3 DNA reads TGTGCCAGCAGTGAAGGGCTAGCGGGGGGCAACGAGCAGTTCTTC.